The present T cell receptor beta chain was sequenced within a study of post-analysis software for immune sequencing data. The study, taken as a whole, reports: Among roughly five TRBV segments more frequent in patients than controls were TRBV5-6, TRBV5-1 and TRBV20-1.

Unique-molecular-identifier-tagged TCR beta cDNA libraries were used. From the PCR reads, TCRdb called clonotypes with MiXCR, one entry per CDR3 protein. The data contain some 890,000 distinct CDR3 sequences, roughly 50% of them singletons. Germline V lookup: CDR1 MGHRA, CDR2 YSYEKL. V was pared by 4 bases and J by 4 bases, with 12 bases of the junction left unmatched. The CDR3 consists of 17 residues. A note on this clonotype: Its antigen is undetermined.

The sequencing input was blood. This clonotype originated in a girl aged 10-17 years with multiple sclerosis. J is TRBJ2-3 and V is TRBV4-1; 9 positions match TRBD2. The CDR3 is CASSPEGGGGAADTQYF. The CDR3 DNA follows: TGCGCCAGCAGCCCCGAGGGGGGCGGGGGGGCCGCAGATACGCAGTATTTT.